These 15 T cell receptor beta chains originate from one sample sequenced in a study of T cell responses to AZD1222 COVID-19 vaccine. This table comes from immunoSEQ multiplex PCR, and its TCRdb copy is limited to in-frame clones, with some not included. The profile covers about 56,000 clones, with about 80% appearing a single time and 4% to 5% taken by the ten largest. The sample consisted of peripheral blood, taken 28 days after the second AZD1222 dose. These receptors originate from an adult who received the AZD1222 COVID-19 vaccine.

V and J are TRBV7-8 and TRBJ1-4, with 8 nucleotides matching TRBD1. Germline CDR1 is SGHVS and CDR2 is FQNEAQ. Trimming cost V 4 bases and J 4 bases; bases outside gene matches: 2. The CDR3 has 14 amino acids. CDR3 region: CASSWGQVNEKLFF. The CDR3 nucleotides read TGTGCCAGCAGCTGGGGACAGGTTAATGAAAAACTGTTTTTT.

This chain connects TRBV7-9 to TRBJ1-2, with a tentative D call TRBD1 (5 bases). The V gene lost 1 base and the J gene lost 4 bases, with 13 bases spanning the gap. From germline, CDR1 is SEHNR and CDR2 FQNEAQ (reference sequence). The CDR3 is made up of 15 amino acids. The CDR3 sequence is CASSLGRGPTYGYTF. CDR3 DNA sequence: TGTGCCAGCAGCTTAGGTAGGGGACCTACCTATGGCTACACCTTC.

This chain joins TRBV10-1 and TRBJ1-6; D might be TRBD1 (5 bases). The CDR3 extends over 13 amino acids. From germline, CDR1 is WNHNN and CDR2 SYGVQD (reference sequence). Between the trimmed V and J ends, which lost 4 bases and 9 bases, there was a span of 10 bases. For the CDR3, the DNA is TGCGCCAGCAGTGTCGGGGGAAGTTCACCCCTCCACTTT. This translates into CASSVGGSSPLHF.

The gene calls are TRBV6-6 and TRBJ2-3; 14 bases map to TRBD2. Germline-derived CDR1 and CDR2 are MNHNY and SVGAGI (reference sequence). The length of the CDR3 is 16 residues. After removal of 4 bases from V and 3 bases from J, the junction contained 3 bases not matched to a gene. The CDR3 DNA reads TGTGCCAGCAGTTCCCGACTAGCGGGAGGGACAGATACGCAGTATTTT. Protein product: CASSSRLAGGTDTQYF.

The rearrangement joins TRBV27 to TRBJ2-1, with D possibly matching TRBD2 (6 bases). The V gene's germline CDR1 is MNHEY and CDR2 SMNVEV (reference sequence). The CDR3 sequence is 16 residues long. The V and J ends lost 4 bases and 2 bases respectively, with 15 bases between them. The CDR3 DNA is TGTGCCAGCAGTTCCCTGGGGGGAGGTACCTACAATGAGCAGTTCTTC. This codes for CASSSLGGGTYNEQFF.

This CDR3 reads CASSYGVSNEKLFF. The CDR3 DNA reads TGTGCCAGCAGCTACGGGGTTTCCAATGAAAAACTGTTTTTT. The rearrangement links TRBV7-9 to TRBJ1-4; D is unresolved. Trimming removed 4 bases at V and 5 bases at J, with 11 bases between. CDR1 is SEHNR and CDR2 is FQNEAQ in the germline V gene (reference sequence). This CDR3 has 14 residues. The full variable domain, rest sourced from reference TRBV7-9 and TRBJ1-4, is DTGVSQNPRHKITKRGQNVTFRCDPISEHNRLYWYRQTLGQGPEFLTYFQNEAQLEKSRLLSDRFSAERPKGSFSTLEIQRTEQGDSAMYLCASSYGVSNEKLFFGSGTQLSVL.

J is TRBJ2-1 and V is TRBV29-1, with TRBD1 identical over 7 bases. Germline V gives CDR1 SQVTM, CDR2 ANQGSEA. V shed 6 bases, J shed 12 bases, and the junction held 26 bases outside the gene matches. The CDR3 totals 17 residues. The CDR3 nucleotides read TGCAGCGTCGATGACTCCCTCCGGCAGGGGGAAAGGGGCCGGCAGTTCTTC. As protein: CSVDDSLRQGERGRQFF.

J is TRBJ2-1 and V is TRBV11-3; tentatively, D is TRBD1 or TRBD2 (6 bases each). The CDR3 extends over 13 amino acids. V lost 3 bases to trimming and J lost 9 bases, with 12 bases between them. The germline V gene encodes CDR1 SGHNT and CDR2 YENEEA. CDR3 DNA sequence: TGTGCCAGCAGCTTTGGGGGGCAGGGTGAGCAGTTCTTC. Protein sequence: CASSFGGQGEQFF. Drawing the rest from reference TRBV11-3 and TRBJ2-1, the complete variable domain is EAGVVQSPRYKIIEKKQPVAFWCNPISGHNTLYWYLQNLGQGPELLIRYENEEAVDDSQLPKDRFSAERLKGVDSTLKIQPAELGDSAVYLCASSFGGQGEQFFGPGTRLTVL.

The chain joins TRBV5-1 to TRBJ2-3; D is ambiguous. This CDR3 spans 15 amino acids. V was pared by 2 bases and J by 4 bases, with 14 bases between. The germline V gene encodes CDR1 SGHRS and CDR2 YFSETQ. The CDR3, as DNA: TGCGCCAGCAGCTTACTCCCCGATGGAGCAGATACGCAGTATTTT. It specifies CASSLLPDGADTQYF.

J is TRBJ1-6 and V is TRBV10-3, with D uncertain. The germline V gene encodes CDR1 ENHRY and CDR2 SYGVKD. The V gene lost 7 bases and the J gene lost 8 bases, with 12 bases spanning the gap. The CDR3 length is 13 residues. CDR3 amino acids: CAITDGNYSPLHF. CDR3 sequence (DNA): TGTGCCATCACGGACGGGAACTATTCACCCCTCCACTTT.

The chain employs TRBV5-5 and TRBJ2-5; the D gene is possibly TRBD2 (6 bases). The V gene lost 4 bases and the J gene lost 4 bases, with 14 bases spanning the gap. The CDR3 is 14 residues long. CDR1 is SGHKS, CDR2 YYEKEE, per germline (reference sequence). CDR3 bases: TGTGCCAGCAGCCCCGGGCAGGGAGGAGAGACCCAGTACTTC. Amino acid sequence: CASSPGQGGETQYF. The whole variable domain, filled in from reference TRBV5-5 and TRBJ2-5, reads DAGVTQSPTHLIKTRGQQVTLRCSPISGHKSVSWYQQVLGQGPQFIFQYYEKEERGRGNFPDRFSARQFPNYSSELNVNALLLGDSALYLCASSPGQGGETQYFGPGTRLLVL.

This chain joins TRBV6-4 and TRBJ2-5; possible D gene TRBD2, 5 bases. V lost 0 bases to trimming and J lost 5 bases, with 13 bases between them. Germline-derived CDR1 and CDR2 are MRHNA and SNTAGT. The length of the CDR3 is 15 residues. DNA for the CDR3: TGTGCCAGCAGTGACTCAACGGGGTGGGTGGAGACCCAGTACTTC. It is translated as CASSDSTGWVETQYF.

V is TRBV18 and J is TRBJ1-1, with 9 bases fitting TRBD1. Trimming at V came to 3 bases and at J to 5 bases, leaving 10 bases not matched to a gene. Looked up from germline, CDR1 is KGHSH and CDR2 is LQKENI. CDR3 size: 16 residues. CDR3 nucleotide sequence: TGTGCCAGCTCACCCCGACAGGGGGAAATTAGGACTGAAGCTTTCTTT. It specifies CASSPRQGEIRTEAFF.

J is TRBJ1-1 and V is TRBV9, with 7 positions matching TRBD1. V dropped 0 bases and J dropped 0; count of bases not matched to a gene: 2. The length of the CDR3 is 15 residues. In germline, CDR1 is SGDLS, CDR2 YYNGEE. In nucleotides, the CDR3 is TGTGCCAGCAGCGTAGGGACAGGCCTGAACACTGAAGCTTTCTTT. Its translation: CASSVGTGLNTEAFF.

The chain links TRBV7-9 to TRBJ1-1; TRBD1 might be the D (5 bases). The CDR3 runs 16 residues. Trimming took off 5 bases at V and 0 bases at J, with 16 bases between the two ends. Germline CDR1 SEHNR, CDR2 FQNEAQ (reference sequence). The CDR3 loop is CASSPYGGRLNTEAFF. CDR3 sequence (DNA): TGTGCCAGCAGCCCCTATGGGGGGAGATTGAACACTGAAGCTTTCTTT.